The 24 T cell receptor beta chains below come from one sample, sequenced in a study of patients and donors after allogeneic stem cell transplantation. TCRdb recomputed calls from the RT-PCR reads with MiXCR, one row per CDR3 protein. The sample consists of approximately 38,000 distinct CDR3 sequences, roughly 29% of them appearing once. The material sequenced was blood, either unsorted or a sorted T cell fraction (not recorded which). Receptor source: a human donor who was either an allogeneic HSCT recipient or a stem cell or donor lymphocyte infusion donor (not recorded which). It is not recorded whose cells these are; they may come from a transplant donor.

This clonotype came up many times. The CDR3 DNA is TGTGCCATCAGTGAGTCAGACAGCTCCTTAGCCAAAAACATTCAGTACTTC. Protein sequence: CAISESDSSLAKNIQYF. The chain employs TRBV10-3 and TRBJ2-4; perhaps TRBD1 as D (5 bases). The V gene's germline CDR1 is ENHRY and CDR2 SYGVKD. The V end was cut by 0 bases, the J end by 0 bases, with 12 bases between. The CDR3 sequence is 17 residues long.

V is TRBV7-2 and J is TRBJ1-2, with unresolved D. CDR3 size: 15 residues. Deletions cut 5 bases from V and 5 bases from J, with 18 bases between. Germline CDR1 reads SGHTA; CDR2 reads FQGNSA. In DNA form, the CDR3 reads TGTGCCAGCAGCCTCAGCCCTTCTTGGGTGTATGGCTACACCTTC. This codes for CASSLSPSWVYGYTF.

This clonotype appeared a few times. CDR3 sequence reads: CASSPTGGLWNEKLFF. As DNA, the CDR3 is TGTGCCAGCAGCCCCACTGGGGGCCTTTGGAATGAAAAACTGTTTTTT. The V call is TRBV12-3 or TRBV12-4, the J call TRBJ1-4; TRBD1 is a possible D gene (6 bases). The CDR3 is 16 amino acids. V gave up 6 bases and J gave up 5 bases, with 19 bases separating them.

In this sample, this clonotype turned up a few times. The V and J genes are TRBV27 and TRBJ2-5; D gene ambiguous. The V gene's germline CDR1 is MNHEY and CDR2 SMNVEV (reference sequence). The CDR3 consists of 12 residues. V shed 6 bases and J shed 8 bases, with 13 bases lying between them. The CDR3 coding sequence is TGTGCCAGCAGCACCGCCGGATTAACCCAGTACTTC. Translated: CASSTAGLTQYF.

V and J are TRBV28 and TRBJ1-4; D remains ambiguous. This CDR3 has 16 residues. Trimming stripped 0 bases from V and 2 bases from J, with 10 bases between. Germline V CDR1 and CDR2: MDHEN, SYDVKM. The CDR3 reads CASSLWNWNTNEKLFF. The CDR3 DNA reads TGTGCCAGCAGTTTATGGAATTGGAACACTAATGAAAAACTGTTTTTT.

The chain carries TRBV29-1 and TRBJ2-2; D not resolved. The V end lost 5 bases, the J end lost 4 bases, and 8 bases lay between the germline ends. CDR1 is SQVTM and CDR2 is ANQGSEA in the germline V gene. This CDR3 is built from 12 residues. CDR3 nucleotide sequence: TGCAGCGTTCGACACTTCACCGGGGAGCTGTTTTTT. This codes for CSVRHFTGELFF.

This clonotype appeared many times. This chain's CDR3 is CASTGGSNQPQHF. The CDR3 region has the DNA TGTGCCAGTACAGGGGGCAGCAATCAGCCCCAGCATTTT. The gene calls are TRBV28 and TRBJ1-5, with 9 positions matching TRBD1. The germline V gene encodes CDR1 MDHEN and CDR2 SYDVKM. The CDR3 is made up of 13 amino acids. V lost 9 bases to trimming and J lost 1 base; unmatched junction nucleotides: 1.

This clonotype was seen more than once but under ten times. This chain's CDR3 is CASSPFYSGRASTGELFF. The CDR3 nucleotides are TGTGCCAGCAGCCCATTTTACAGCGGGAGGGCTAGCACCGGGGAGCTGTTTTTT. This sequence joins TRBV7-3 and TRBJ2-2; 10 nucleotides agree with TRBD2. Germline V gives CDR1 SGHTA, CDR2 FQGTGA. This CDR3 spans 18 amino acids. Trimming removed 5 bases from V and 4 bases from J; junction bases left unmatched: 13.

The V gene is TRBV27, the J gene TRBJ1-2; tentatively, D is TRBD1 (5 bases). The germline V and J ends were trimmed by 6 bases and 7 bases, with 12 bases remaining between them. CDR3 length: 12 amino acids. CDR1 and CDR2 from the germline V gene are MNHEY and SMNVEV (reference sequence). Here the CDR3 DNA reads TGTGCCAGCAGACCCGGGACCGGTGGCTACACCTTC. The encoded protein is CASRPGTGGYTF.

This sequence joins TRBV28 and TRBJ1-1; tentative D call: TRBD1 (5 bases). The CDR3 length is 17 residues. With 6 bases removed from V and 2 bases from J, the gap between germline ends came to 22 bases. The germline CDR1 and CDR2 sequences are MDHEN and SYDVKM. The DNA for the CDR3 is TGTGCCAGCAGCGTCTTTGTTACGAGGGACCCTAACACTGAAGCTTTCTTT. This sequence encodes CASSVFVTRDPNTEAFF.

This clonotype was counted only a few times. The rearrangement joins TRBV5-1 to TRBJ1-2, with D uncertain. The V end was cut by 0 bases, the J end by 4 bases, with 7 bases between. The CDR3 has 13 residues. Germline lookup yields CDR1 SGHRS and CDR2 YFSETQ. The CDR3 nucleotides are TGCGCCAGCAGCTTGGAATCGCGCTATGGCTACACCTTC. Translated: CASSLESRYGYTF.

This chain links TRBV20-1 with TRBJ1-6, with unresolved D. V lost 3 bases, J lost 6 bases, and 15 bases lay in between. Germline V gene data show CDR1 as DFQATT and CDR2 as SNEGSKA (reference sequence). This CDR3 contains 15 residues. The CDR3 DNA reads TGCAGTGCTAGGACGGGCCAAGGGAGTAATTCACCCCTCCACTTT. Translation: CSARTGQGSNSPLHF.

The chain joins TRBV10-3 to TRBJ1-1, with 7 bases matching TRBD1. Germline V CDR1 and CDR2: ENHRY, SYGVKD. CDR3 length: 17 amino acids. The ends lost 0 bases at V and 2 bases at J; junction bases unmatched: 9. The CDR3 DNA reads TGTGCCATCAGTGAGTCGATGGGGCGACAGGGAAACACTGAAGCTTTCTTT. Amino acid sequence: CAISESMGRQGNTEAFF.

This chain joins TRBV7-6 and TRBJ2-7; a possible D gene is TRBD2 (6 bases). The CDR3 has 15 amino acids. CDR1 SGHVS and CDR2 FNYEAQ come from the germline V gene. Trimming pared 5 bases from V and 3 bases from J, leaving 17 bases between. For the CDR3, the DNA is TGTGCCAGCAGCCCACCGGGCGGAGGGTTCTACGAGCAGTACTTC. This codes for CASSPPGGGFYEQYF.

V is TRBV3-1 and J is TRBJ2-2, with 9 bases identical to TRBD2. The CDR3 extends over 15 amino acids. The V gene end was trimmed by 7 bases and the J gene end by 4 bases; junction bases not matched to a gene: 7. Looked up from germline, CDR1 is LGHDT and CDR2 is YNNKEL (reference sequence). The CDR3 DNA reads as TGTGCCAGCACCCGAAGACTAGCGGCCACCGGGGAGCTGTTTTTT. This gives the protein CASTRRLAATGELFF.

This clonotype was seen just once. The rearrangement links TRBV4-3 to TRBJ2-1; D uncertain. Germline V lookup: CDR1 LGHNA, CDR2 YSLEER. V was clipped by 3 bases and J by 4 bases, with 16 bases between them. The length of the CDR3 is 16 residues. The CDR3 DNA reads TGCGCCAGCAGCCAGGGTAGCTCCCTGTCTTACAATGAGCAGTTCTTC. Residues: CASSQGSSLSYNEQFF.

In regard to this clonotype: Since the CDR3 does not end with the conserved phenylalanine or tryptophan, this likely comes from a read error. Because the CDR3's place on the DNA is in doubt, the DNA is left out and the CDR3 is given as listed by TCRdb. The chain links TRBV5-6 to TRBJ1-5; the table's D call, TRBD1, was not checked against the DNA. Germline V lookup: CDR1 SGHDT, CDR2 YYEEEE. The CDR3 sequence runs 11 residues, both termini included. CDR3 protein: CASSPDRTGLV.

The chain joins TRBV7-9 to TRBJ1-2, with 7 bases aligning to TRBD1. J gave up 3 bases and V 7 bases, and 2 bases lay outside the gene matches. CDR3 length: 12 amino acids. Germline V gives CDR1 SEHNR, CDR2 FQNEAQ (reference sequence). Written as DNA, the CDR3 is TGTGCCAGCAAGACAGGGCACTATGGCTACACCTTC. It encodes CASKTGHYGYTF.

The chain combines TRBV7-2 with TRBJ2-1; 10 nucleotides align to TRBD2. Germline V lookup: CDR1 SGHTA, CDR2 FQGNSA. V was pared by 3 bases and J by 6 bases, with 8 bases of the junction left unmatched. The length of the CDR3 is 16 residues. The CDR3 bases are TGTGCCAGCAGCTTTTCCGGGACTAGCGAGATCAATGAGCAGTTCTTC. It is translated as CASSFSGTSEINEQFF.

The rearrangement links TRBV12-3 or TRBV12-4 to TRBJ1-2, with D perhaps TRBD1 (5 bases). V was pared by 6 bases and J by 3 bases, with 8 bases between. The CDR3 is made up of 12 amino acids. The CDR3 DNA follows: TGTGCCAGCAGCCCAGGGTACTATGGCTACACCTTC. Amino acid sequence: CASSPGYYGYTF.

In this sample, this clonotype turned up once. V usage is TRBV12-3 or TRBV12-4 and J usage is TRBJ2-1; no reliable D call. The germline V and J ends were trimmed by 1 base and 5 bases, with 9 bases remaining between them. The CDR3 runs 14 residues. CDR3 protein: CASSLVSQDNEQFF. CDR3 DNA: TGTGCCAGCAGTTTAGTTTCTCAGGACAATGAGCAGTTCTTC.

V usage is TRBV7-2 and J usage is TRBJ1-3; D might be TRBD1 (5 bases). Per the germline V gene, CDR1 is SGHTA and CDR2 is FQGNSA. There are 17 residues in the CDR3. V lost 3 bases to trimming and J lost 1 base, with 16 bases between them. DNA for the CDR3: TGTGCCAGCAGCTTCCGTGGGGGAGGTTCTTCTGGAAACACCATATATTTT. Translated: CASSFRGGGSSGNTIYF.

This clonotype has only a few counts. The CDR3 DNA is TGTGCCAGCAGCTTAGTTGGCGATGAGCAGTTCTTC. As protein: CASSLVGDEQFF. The chain has TRBV7-9 and TRBJ2-1; D is ambiguous. Germline CDR1 is SEHNR and CDR2 is FQNEAQ (reference sequence). The V end was cut by 1 base, the J end by 8 bases, with 6 bases between. The CDR3 is made up of 12 amino acids.

This clonotype was observed a few times. The chain combines TRBV9 with TRBJ2-1; D ambiguous. V gave up 0 bases and J gave up 4 bases, with 8 bases separating them. The CDR3 has 14 residues. The germline CDR1 and CDR2 sequences are SGDLS and YYNGEE. The CDR3 loop reads CASSVARVYNEQFF. The CDR3, as DNA: TGTGCCAGCAGCGTAGCTCGGGTGTACAATGAGCAGTTCTTC.